The subject of this entry is one T cell receptor beta chain. Its antigen is unknown. This CDR3 has 15 residues. Trimming left V 3 bases short and J 0 bases short, with 10 bases between. These data are taken from a study of CD8 T cells in Susac syndrome. It was with random hexamers that about 0.45 to 1 ug RNA was reverse transcribed. One entry per CDR3 protein, called by TCRdb with MiXCR from the immunoSEQ multiplex PCR reads. The sample includes around 90,000 distinct CDR3 sequences, 95% to 97% of them seen just once. Findings and limits, study-wide: In total CD8+ repertoires, some 16 Susac-specific public clones were found, and in CD8+ TEMRA repertoires, roughly five were found.

The TCR originated in a human donor with Susac syndrome. Sample: CD8+ T cells from PBMCs. The rearrangement links TRBV12-3 or TRBV12-4 to TRBJ2-3; unclear D gene. CDR3 nucleotides: TGTGCCAGCAGTTTCGCAGCCACTAGCACAGATACGCAGTATTTT. Protein: CASSFAATSTDTQYF.